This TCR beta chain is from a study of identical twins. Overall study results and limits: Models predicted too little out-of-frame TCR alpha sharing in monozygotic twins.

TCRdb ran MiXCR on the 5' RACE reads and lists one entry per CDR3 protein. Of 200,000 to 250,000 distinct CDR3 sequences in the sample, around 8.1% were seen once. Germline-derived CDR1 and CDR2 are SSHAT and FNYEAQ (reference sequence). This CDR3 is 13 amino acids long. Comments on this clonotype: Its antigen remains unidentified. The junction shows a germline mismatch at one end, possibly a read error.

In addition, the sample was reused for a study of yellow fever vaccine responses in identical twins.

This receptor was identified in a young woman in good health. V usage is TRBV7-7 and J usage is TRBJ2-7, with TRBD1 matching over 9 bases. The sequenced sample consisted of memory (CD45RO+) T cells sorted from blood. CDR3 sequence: CASSLRTGVEQYF. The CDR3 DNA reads TGTGCTAGCAGCCTACGGACAGGGGTCGAGCAGTACTTC.